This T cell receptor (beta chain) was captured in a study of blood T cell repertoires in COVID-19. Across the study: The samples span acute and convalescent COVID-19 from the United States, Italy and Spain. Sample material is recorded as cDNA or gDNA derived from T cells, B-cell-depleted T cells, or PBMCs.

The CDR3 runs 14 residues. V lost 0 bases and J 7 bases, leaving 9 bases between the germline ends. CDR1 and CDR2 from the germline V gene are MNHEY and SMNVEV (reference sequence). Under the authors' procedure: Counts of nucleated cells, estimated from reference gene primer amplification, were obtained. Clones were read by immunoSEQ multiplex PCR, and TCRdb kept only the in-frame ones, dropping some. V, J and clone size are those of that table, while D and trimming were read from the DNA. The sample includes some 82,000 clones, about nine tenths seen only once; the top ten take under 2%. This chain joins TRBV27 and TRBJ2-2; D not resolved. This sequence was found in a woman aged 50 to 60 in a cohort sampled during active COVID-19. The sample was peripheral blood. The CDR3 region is CASSLSRLGGELFF. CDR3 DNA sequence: TGTGCCAGCAGTTTATCGCGGCTGGGCGGGGAGCTGTTTTTT.